A selection of T cell receptor beta chains follows, all from one sample in a study of CD8+ T cells in alopecia areata. The method was immunoSEQ multiplex PCR; TCRdb's version includes in-frame clones alone and lacks a portion of them. Seen here are approximately 42,000 clones, roughly two thirds observed once, and the top ten hold 21%. Source: CD8+ T cells sorted from blood, taken at week 4, from a patient treated with tofacitinib. All receptors derive from a human donor with alopecia areata. CDR3s include the opening cysteine and the closing phenylalanine or tryptophan. The order of the fields is CDR3 length, V gene, CDR3 protein.

>15|TRBV4-3
CASSQEGTGVYEQYF
>17|TRBV27
CASSSPPGGGATDTQYF
>10|TRBV29-1
CSVEDYEQYF
>16|TRBV4-3
CASSQDSKGSVDGYTF
>16|TRBV29-1
CSVGGTPNGITDTQYF
>12|TRBV7-9
CASSPTGFEAFF
>12|TRBV25-1
CASSGGEEGYTF
>15|TRBV4-3
CASSYTPGELDTQYF
>14|TRBV29-1
CSVDGTGENTEAFF
>14|TRBV29-1
CSVLLGGWYTEAFF
>13|TRBV25-1
CASTGSRGTEAFF
>13|TRBV7-2
CASSLGGWETQYF
>15|TRBV14
CASSQGLGRTDTQYF
>13|TRBV5-4
CASSFDGPYEQYF